The 21 T cell receptor beta chains reported below all come from one sample, sequenced in a study of breast tumors, draining lymph nodes, adjacent tissues. TCRdb independently ran MiXCR on the multiplex PCR reads; one entry per CDR3 protein. The repertoire holds under 300,000 distinct CDR3 sequences, approximately 36% seen once, with about 3.9% in the top ten. Samples came from axillary lymph nodes draining the breast cancer. The specimen was axillary lymph node tissue. These TCRs come from a female donor with breast cancer. Some clones in this sample may be carry-over from other donors' samples.

Ten or more counts support this clonotype. The chain uses TRBV24-1 and TRBJ1-5, with D uncertain. V was clipped by 9 bases and J by 4 bases, with 9 bases between them. The CDR3 runs 12 residues. Germline CDR1 KGHDR, CDR2 SFDVKD. This CDR3 is CATSFPNQPQHF. Here the CDR3 DNA reads TGTGCCACCTCGTTCCCGAATCAGCCCCAGCATTTT.

This clonotype was observed many times. The CDR3 DNA reads as TGTGCCAGCAGCTTAGCCCCAGCGGGGGTCATGGATACGCAGTATTTT. It yields the protein CASSLAPAGVMDTQYF. The V and J genes are TRBV7-2 and TRBJ2-3, with 8 positions matching TRBD2. Looked up from germline, CDR1 is SGHTA and CDR2 is FQGNSA. Losses at the gene ends were 0 bases for V and 6 bases for J; bases not matched to a gene: 8. The CDR3 consists of 16 residues.

At least ten counts were recorded for this clonotype. The V and J genes are TRBV6-4 and TRBJ1-4; TRBD1 matches at 8 bases. The J segment lost 12 bases and the V segment lost 5 bases, leaving 11 bases of the junction unmatched. The CDR3 has 14 amino acids. Looked up from germline, CDR1 is MRHNA and CDR2 is SNTAGT. The CDR3 region is CASSPGQVGSELFF. The CDR3 nucleotides read TGTGCCAGCAGTCCGGGACAGGTCGGGTCGGAACTGTTTTTT.

This clonotype was seen at least ten times. This chain links TRBV5-1 with TRBJ2-7, with D possibly being TRBD2 (6 bases). CDR1 is SGHRS, CDR2 YFSETQ, per germline. CDR3 size: 14 residues. Deletions cut 0 bases from V and 2 bases from J, with 9 bases between. The CDR3 DNA reads as TGCGCCAGCAGCTTGGCCACGGGGGCCTACGAGCAGTACTTC. Its translation: CASSLATGAYEQYF.

The chain carries TRBV30 and TRBJ2-4, with no clear D. CDR1 GTSNPN and CDR2 SVGIG come from the germline V gene (reference sequence). The CDR3 runs to 13 residues. V gave up 4 bases and J gave up 1 base, with 8 bases separating them. CDR3 bases: TGTGCCTGGACCCGCGCGGCCAAAAACATTCAGTACTTC. Its translation is CAWTRAAKNIQYF.

The chain couples TRBV24-1 to TRBJ2-3; possible D gene TRBD2, 6 bases. There are 14 residues in the CDR3. Germline V gene sequence: CDR1 KGHDR, CDR2 SFDVKD. V was clipped by 5 bases and J by 8 bases, with 16 bases between them. CDR3 nucleotides: TGTGCCACCAGTGCTAGCGTGACCCTGGGTACGCAGTATTTT. Its translation: CATSASVTLGTQYF.

This clonotype was detected ten times or more. The chain has TRBV11-3 and TRBJ2-7, with D possibly matching TRBD2 (5 bases). The germline V gene encodes CDR1 SGHNT and CDR2 YENEEA. The CDR3 loop spans 13 amino acids. The V end lost 4 bases, the J end lost 7 bases, and 14 bases lay between the germline ends. The CDR3 sequence is CASSSTLAREQYF. In nucleotides, the CDR3 is TGTGCCAGCAGCTCCACTTTAGCGAGGGAGCAGTACTTC.

To note about this clonotype: A single base separates this from a much larger clone, so it may be a read error. Given the absence of the conserved phenylalanine or tryptophan at the CDR3 end, a read error is likely. The DNA is left out, because the CDR3 cannot be placed on it with certainty; the CDR3 is given as TCRdb lists it. The chain links TRBV7-9 to TRBJ1-2. The CDR3 extends over 15 residues, inclusive of both ends. Germline loops: CDR1 SEHNR, CDR2 FQNEAQ (reference sequence). This CDR3 is CASSLNSLTTSGYPL.

This clonotype has just a few counts. This may come from a read error, since a much larger clone is one base off. The CDR3 does not close with the conserved phenylalanine or tryptophan, likely indicating a read error. This chain links TRBV7-2 with TRBJ1-2, with D maybe TRBD1 (6 bases). The CDR3 length is 15 residues. The germline V gene encodes CDR1 SGHTA and CDR2 FQGNSA. The V end lost 4 bases, the J end lost 4 bases, and 16 bases lay between the germline ends. CDR3 protein: CASSSPGGAFYGYTL. The CDR3 DNA sequence: TGTGCCAGCAGCTCGCCGGGGGGCGCCTTCTATGGCTACACCCTC.

This clonotype appeared many times. J is TRBJ2-5 and V is TRBV19, with D uncertain. The germline CDR1 and CDR2 sequences are LNHDA and SQIVND (reference sequence). V was clipped by 4 bases and J by 5 bases, with 2 bases between them. CDR3 length equals 10 residues. For the CDR3, the DNA is TGTGCCAGTAGTACCGAGACCCAGTACTTC. Its protein is CASSTETQYF. The full variable domain, its missing parts supplied by reference TRBV19 and TRBJ2-5, is DGGITQSPKYLFRKEGQNVTLSCEQNLNHDAMYWYRQDPGQGLRLIYYSQIVNDFQKGDIAEGYSVSREKKESFPLTVTSAQKNPTAFYLCASSTETQYFGPGTRLLVL.

In its sample, this clonotype was seen many times. The chain combines TRBV11-3 with TRBJ2-2, with 7 nucleotides matching TRBD2. The V segment lost 3 bases and the J segment 5 bases; nucleotides outside the gene matches: 3. This CDR3 contains 14 residues. Germline values: CDR1 SGHNT, CDR2 YENEEA. CDR3 loop: CASSLTAGTGELFF. DNA for the CDR3: TGTGCCAGCAGCTTGACAGCGGGGACCGGGGAGCTGTTTTTT.

This clonotype was counted only a few times. This rearrangement joins TRBV11-3 to TRBJ2-3; 10 bases fit TRBD2. This CDR3 is built from 20 residues. Germline CDR1 and CDR2: SGHNT and YENEEA. After removal of 4 bases from V and 3 bases from J, the junction contained 19 bases not matched to a gene. CDR3 sequence (DNA): TGTGCCAGCAGCTCCGGGACTAGCGCGAGGGTCCAGCGGTATACAGATACGCAGTATTTT. It specifies CASSSGTSARVQRYTDTQYF.

This clonotype was seen at least ten times. J is TRBJ2-3 and V is TRBV2, with TRBD1 identical over 9 bases. Germline loops: CDR1 SNHLY, CDR2 FYNNEI. J lost 4 bases, V lost 6 bases, and 5 bases had no gene match. The CDR3 runs 14 residues. The CDR3 region is CASSRDRDPDTQYF. CDR3 DNA sequence: TGTGCCAGCAGCCGGGACAGGGACCCAGATACGCAGTATTTT. Using reference TRBV2 and TRBJ2-3 for the parts outside the CDR3, the full variable domain is EPEVTQTPSHQVTQMGQEVILRCVPISNHLYFYWYRQILGQKVEFLVSFYNNEISEKSEIFDDQFSVERPDGSNFTLKIRSTKLEDSAMYFCASSRDRDPDTQYFGPGTRLTVL.

There are many counts of this clonotype. The chain is built from TRBV2 and TRBJ2-1; no firm D call. CDR1 and CDR2 (germline): SNHLY, FYNNEI. CDR3 length: 11 residues. The germline V and J ends were trimmed by 3 bases and 14 bases, with 11 bases remaining between them. CDR3 sequence: CASSEPRREFF. The CDR3 DNA reads as TGTGCCAGCAGTGAGCCAAGAAGGGAGTTCTTC. The full variable domain, with the rest looked up from reference TRBV2 and TRBJ2-1, is EPEVTQTPSHQVTQMGQEVILRCVPISNHLYFYWYRQILGQKVEFLVSFYNNEISEKSEIFDDQFSVERPDGSNFTLKIRSTKLEDSAMYFCASSEPRREFFGPGTRLTVL.

This clonotype was seen many times. The chain has TRBV9 and TRBJ1-6; D remains unclear. Trimming removed 4 bases at V and 5 bases at J, with 13 bases between. This CDR3 contains 15 residues. CDR1 SGDLS and CDR2 YYNGEE come from the germline V gene. The CDR3 loop is CASSSRVSHNSPLHF. CDR3 in DNA: TGTGCCAGCAGCAGCCGGGTTTCACATAATTCACCCCTCCACTTT.

This clonotype was observed a few times. The chain is built from TRBV28 and TRBJ1-4; no reliable D call. Trimming took 4 bases from V and 0 from J, leaving 9 bases between them. Germline V lookup: CDR1 MDHEN, CDR2 SYDVKM. The CDR3 has 15 amino acids. This chain's CDR3 is CASSSSPPTNEKLFF. In nucleotides, the CDR3 is TGTGCCAGCAGTTCCTCGCCTCCAACTAATGAAAAACTGTTTTTT.

This clonotype was observed at least ten times. J is TRBJ1-2 and V is TRBV6-1; 8 nucleotides align to TRBD1. CDR1 is MNHNS and CDR2 is SASEGT in the germline V gene. CDR3 length equals 14 residues. V was clipped by 7 bases and J by 1 base; unmatched bases: 5. The CDR3 sequence: CASIRGQVNYGYTF. CDR3 nucleotide sequence: TGTGCCAGCATCAGGGGACAGGTTAACTATGGCTACACCTTC.

This clonotype has ten or more counts. The CDR3 DNA is TGTGCCAGCATTTCCCGGACTGGGGGATACAATGAGCAGTTCTTC. Its translation is CASISRTGGYNEQFF. V usage is TRBV2 and J usage is TRBJ2-1; D is tentatively TRBD1 or TRBD2 (5 bases each). The CDR3 sequence is 15 residues long. Trimming removed 7 bases at V and 4 bases at J, with 17 bases between. From germline, CDR1 is SNHLY and CDR2 FYNNEI.

This clonotype has at least ten counts. CDR3 nucleotides: TGTGCCACAAATCTAGCGGGGGACTACGAGCAGTACTTC. Translating gives CATNLAGDYEQYF. The genes are TRBV12-5 and TRBJ2-7; 10 positions agree with TRBD2. The germline V gene encodes CDR1 LGHNT and CDR2 FRNRAP. This CDR3 has 13 amino acids.

The rearrangement uses TRBV7-9 and TRBJ2-7; D unresolved. The V end lost 2 bases, the J end lost 9 bases, and 20 bases lay between the germline ends. The CDR3 is 15 amino acids. Germline CDR1 is SEHNR and CDR2 is FQNEAQ (reference sequence). The CDR3 is CASSLSSVRVHGQYF. As DNA, the CDR3 is TGTGCCAGCAGCTTAAGCTCCGTAAGGGTCCACGGGCAGTACTTC. Variable domain in full (rest from reference TRBV7-9 and TRBJ2-7): DTGVSQNPRHKITKRGQNVTFRCDPISEHNRLYWYRQTLGQGPEFLTYFQNEAQLEKSRLLSDRFSAERPKGSFSTLEIQRTEQGDSAMYLCASSLSSVRVHGQYFGPGTRLTVT.

This clonotype was observed a handful of times. The J gene is TRBJ2-7, the V gene TRBV3-1; D unresolved. CDR1 is LGHDT and CDR2 is YNNKEL in the germline V gene (reference sequence). This CDR3 is 11 amino acids long. The ends were cut back, 1 base at V and 7 bases at J, with 5 bases in the middle. The CDR3 is CASSQGTEQYF. In nucleotides, the CDR3 is TGTGCCAGCAGCCAAGGGACGGAGCAGTACTTC.